This T cell receptor (beta chain) was identified in a study of T cell responses to AZD1222 COVID-19 vaccine. Study-wide points: Donors skewed white British and female; clonal diversity was possibly underestimated. No day 14 peak samples; only post-peak repertoires were characterized.

The length of the CDR3 is 14 residues. Germline lookup yields CDR1 MNHEY and CDR2 SVGAGI. V gave up 7 bases and J gave up 0 bases; unmatched junction bases: 6. Remarks on this clone: Its matching antigen is unknown.

Generated by immunoSEQ multiplex PCR, the TCRdb table keeps only in-frame clones and is missing some. The table lists approximately 100,000 clones, 90% of them singletons, with 1% to 1.5% in the top ten. The TCR was taken from an adult in good health. This chain uses TRBV6-5 with TRBJ2-7; 7 bases map to TRBD1. The sample was peripheral blood, taken on day 0 of AZD1222 vaccination. The chain's CDR3 is CASITQGLSYEQYF. The CDR3, as DNA: TGTGCCAGCATTACACAGGGGCTCTCCTACGAGCAGTACTTC.